This T cell receptor (beta chain) was captured by sequencing in a study of T cell repertoires in cytomegalovirus infection. Study as a whole: Carrying CMV and the relevant HLA type showed in public TCR beta signatures.

General study results and limits: Cumulative frequency (of public TCR beta family members) identified carriers of CMV plus the relevant HLA. Clonotype analysis showed dominance of the ex vivo response by HLA-C-restricted CMV-specific TCR beta clonotypes.

Unmatched junction bases numbered 8, after V lost 5 bases and J lost 3 bases. Per the germline V gene, CDR1 is SGHTA and CDR2 is FQGTGA. The CDR3 sequence is 16 residues long. TCRdb reprocessed the reads with MiXCR, giving one entry per CDR3 protein. This table has 400,000 or so distinct CDR3 sequences, approximately 32% appearing once. A remark on this clonotype: The antigen is undetermined.

This chain links TRBV7-3 with TRBJ2-1, with TRBD1 matching 9 bases. This receptor was obtained from a human donor in good health (CMV status not recorded). Some clones in this sample may be carry-over from other donors' samples. The sample comprised PBMCs. The CDR3 loop reads CASSVRRDRDYNEQFF. Here the CDR3 DNA reads TGTGCCAGCAGCGTCCGCCGGGACAGGGACTACAATGAGCAGTTCTTC.